The clone carrying this T cell receptor beta chain came up once. The data were obtained in a study of CD8+CD57+ T cells in acquired aplastic anemia. The template used for profiling TCR beta VDJ and CDR3 was genomic DNA. TCRdb fed the reads into MiXCR, producing one record per CDR3 protein. The sample yields about 150,000 distinct CDR3 sequences, 40% to 60% seen once. Germline values: CDR1 SQVTM, CDR2 ANQGSEA. Deletions cut 6 bases from V and 3 bases from J, with 18 bases between. The CDR3 is 15 residues long. CD8+CD57+ cell expansion had been shown by flow cytometry in patients chosen for sequencing. There were no patients without severe acquired aplastic anemia.

What was sequenced was sorted CD4+, CD8+, or CD8+CD57+ T cells (not recorded which) from PBMCs. The V and J genes are TRBV29-1 and TRBJ1-5, with D possibly being TRBD1 (6 bases). This clonotype was obtained from a human donor with aplastic anemia. The CDR3 loop reads CSVANDQGINQPQHF. The CDR3 DNA sequence: TGCAGCGTCGCTAATGACCAGGGGATCAATCAGCCCCAGCATTTT.